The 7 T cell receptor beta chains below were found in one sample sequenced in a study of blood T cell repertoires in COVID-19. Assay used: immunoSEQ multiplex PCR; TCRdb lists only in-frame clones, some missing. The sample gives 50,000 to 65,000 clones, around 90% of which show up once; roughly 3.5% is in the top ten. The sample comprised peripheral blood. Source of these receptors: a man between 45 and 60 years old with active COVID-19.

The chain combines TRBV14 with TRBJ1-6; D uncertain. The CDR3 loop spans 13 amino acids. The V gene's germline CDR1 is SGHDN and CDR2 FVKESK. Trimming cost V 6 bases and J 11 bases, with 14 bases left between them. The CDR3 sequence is CASSRTDAAPLHF. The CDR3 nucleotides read TGTGCCAGCAGTCGAACCGACGCGGCACCCCTCCACTTT.

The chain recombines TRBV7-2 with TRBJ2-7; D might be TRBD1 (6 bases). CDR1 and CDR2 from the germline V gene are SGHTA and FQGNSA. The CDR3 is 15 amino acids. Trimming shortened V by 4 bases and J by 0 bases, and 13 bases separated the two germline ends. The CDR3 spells CASSSPDRISYEQYF. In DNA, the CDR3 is TGTGCCAGCAGCTCCCCAGACAGGATCTCCTACGAGCAGTACTTC.

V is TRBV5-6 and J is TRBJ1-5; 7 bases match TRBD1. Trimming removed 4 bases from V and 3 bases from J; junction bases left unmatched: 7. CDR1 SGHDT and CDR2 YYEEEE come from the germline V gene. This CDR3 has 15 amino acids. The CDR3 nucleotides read TGTGCCAGCAGCCTTACAGGGGCGGTCAATCAGCCCCAGCATTTT. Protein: CASSLTGAVNQPQHF.

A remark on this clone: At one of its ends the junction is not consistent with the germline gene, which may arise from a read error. DNA for the CDR3: TGTGCCAGCAGCCGGGACAGCTATGGCTGCACCTTC. This codes for CASSRDSYGCTF. The chain links TRBV7-2 to TRBJ1-2, with 7 nucleotides matching TRBD1. Germline CDR1 reads SGHTA; CDR2 reads FQGNSA. The CDR3 length is 12 residues.

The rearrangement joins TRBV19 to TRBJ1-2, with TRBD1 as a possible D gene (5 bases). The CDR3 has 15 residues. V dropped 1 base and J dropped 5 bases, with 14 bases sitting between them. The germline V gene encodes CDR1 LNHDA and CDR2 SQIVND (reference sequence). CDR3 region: CASSIVGGIGYGYTF. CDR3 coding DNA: TGTGCCAGTAGTATAGTCGGGGGAATTGGATATGGCTACACCTTC.

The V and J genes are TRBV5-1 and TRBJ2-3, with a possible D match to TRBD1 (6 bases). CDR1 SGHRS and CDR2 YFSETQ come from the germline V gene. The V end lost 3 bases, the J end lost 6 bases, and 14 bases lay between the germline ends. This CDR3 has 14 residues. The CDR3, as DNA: TGCGCCAGCAGCTATGGGGGCACCCGGGATACGCAGTATTTT. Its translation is CASSYGGTRDTQYF.

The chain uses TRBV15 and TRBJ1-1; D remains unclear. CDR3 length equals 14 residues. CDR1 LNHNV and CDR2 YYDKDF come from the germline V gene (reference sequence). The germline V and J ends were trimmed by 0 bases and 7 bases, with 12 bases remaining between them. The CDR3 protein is CATSRDRGKFEAFF. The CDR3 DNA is TGTGCCACCAGCAGAGATCGGGGAAAATTTGAAGCTTTCTTT.